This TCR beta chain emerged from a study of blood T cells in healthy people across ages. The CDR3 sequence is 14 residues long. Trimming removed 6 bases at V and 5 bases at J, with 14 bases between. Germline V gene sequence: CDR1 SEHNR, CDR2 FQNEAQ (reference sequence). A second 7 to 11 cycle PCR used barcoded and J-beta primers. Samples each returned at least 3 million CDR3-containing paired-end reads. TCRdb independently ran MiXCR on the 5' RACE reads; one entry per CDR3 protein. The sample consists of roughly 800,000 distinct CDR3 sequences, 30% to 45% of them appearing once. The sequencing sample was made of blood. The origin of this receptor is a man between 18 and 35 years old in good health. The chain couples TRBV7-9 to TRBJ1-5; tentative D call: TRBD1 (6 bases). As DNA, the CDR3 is TGTGCCAGCAGATTCCGGGACATATATCAGCCCCAGCATTTT. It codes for CASRFRDIYQPQHF.